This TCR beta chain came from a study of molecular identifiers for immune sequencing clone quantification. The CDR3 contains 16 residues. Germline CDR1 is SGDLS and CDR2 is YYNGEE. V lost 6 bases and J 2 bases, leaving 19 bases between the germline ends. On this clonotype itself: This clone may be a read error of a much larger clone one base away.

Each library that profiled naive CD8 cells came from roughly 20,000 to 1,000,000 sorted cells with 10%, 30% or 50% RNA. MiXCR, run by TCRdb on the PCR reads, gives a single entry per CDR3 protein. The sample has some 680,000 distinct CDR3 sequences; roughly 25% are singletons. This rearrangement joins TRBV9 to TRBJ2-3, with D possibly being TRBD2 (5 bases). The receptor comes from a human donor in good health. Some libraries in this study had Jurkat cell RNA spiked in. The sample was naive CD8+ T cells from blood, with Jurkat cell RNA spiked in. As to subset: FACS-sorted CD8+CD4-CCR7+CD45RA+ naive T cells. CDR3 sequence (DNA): TGTGCCAGCAACGCGAGAGGGTTCCTTCACACAGATACGCAGTATTTT. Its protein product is CASNARGFLHTDTQYF.